This T cell receptor beta chain is from a study of blood T cell repertoires in COVID-19. The wider study: Acute and convalescent COVID-19 samples came from the United States, Italy and Spain. T cells, B-cell-depleted T cells, or PBMCs provided the cDNA or gDNA that served as material.

Authors' analysis steps: Reference gene primer amplification gave estimated nucleated cell counts. Only in-frame clones appear in the TCRdb table, and some are missing; sequencing was by immunoSEQ multiplex PCR. That table gives V, J and clone size, and the DNA gave D and trimming. The sample includes some 250,000 clones, about 90% seen only once; the top ten take more than 1%. After removal of 5 bases from V and 7 bases from J, the junction contained 12 bases not matched to a gene. Germline CDR1 and CDR2: SGHTS and YDEGEE. The CDR3 consists of 17 residues. This clone was counted a single time. The chain links TRBV5-8 to TRBJ1-4, with TRBD1 matching 12 bases. Sample: PBMCs or T cells enriched from blood (not recorded which). The source is a human donor in a cohort exposed to, infected with or recovered from COVID-19 (not recorded which). The donor label of this sample is uncertain. The CDR3 loop reads CASSVPGQGADFEKLFF. CDR3 DNA sequence: TGTGCCAGCAGTGTCCCGGGACAGGGGGCAGACTTTGAAAAACTGTTTTTT. Looking up the rest from reference TRBV5-8 and TRBJ1-4 gives the full variable domain: EAGVTQSPTHLIKTRGQQATLRCSPISGHTSVYWYQQALGLGLQFLLWYDEGEERNRGNFPPRFSGRQFPNYSSELNVNALELEDSALYLCASSVPGQGADFEKLFFGSGTQLSVL.